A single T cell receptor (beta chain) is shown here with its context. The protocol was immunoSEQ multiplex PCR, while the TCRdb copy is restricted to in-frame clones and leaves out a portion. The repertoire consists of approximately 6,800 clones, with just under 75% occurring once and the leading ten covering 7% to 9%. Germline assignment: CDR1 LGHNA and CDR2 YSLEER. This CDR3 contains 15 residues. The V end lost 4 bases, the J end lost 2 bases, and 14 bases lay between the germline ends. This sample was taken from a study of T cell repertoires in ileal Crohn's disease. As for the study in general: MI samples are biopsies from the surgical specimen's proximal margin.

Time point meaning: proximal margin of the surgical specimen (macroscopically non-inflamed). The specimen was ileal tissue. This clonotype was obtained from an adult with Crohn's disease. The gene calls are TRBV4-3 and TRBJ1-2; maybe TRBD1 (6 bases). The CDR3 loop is CASSPQSGGNYGYTF. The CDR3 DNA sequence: TGCGCCAGCAGCCCCCAGTCGGGGGGCAACTATGGCTACACCTTC.